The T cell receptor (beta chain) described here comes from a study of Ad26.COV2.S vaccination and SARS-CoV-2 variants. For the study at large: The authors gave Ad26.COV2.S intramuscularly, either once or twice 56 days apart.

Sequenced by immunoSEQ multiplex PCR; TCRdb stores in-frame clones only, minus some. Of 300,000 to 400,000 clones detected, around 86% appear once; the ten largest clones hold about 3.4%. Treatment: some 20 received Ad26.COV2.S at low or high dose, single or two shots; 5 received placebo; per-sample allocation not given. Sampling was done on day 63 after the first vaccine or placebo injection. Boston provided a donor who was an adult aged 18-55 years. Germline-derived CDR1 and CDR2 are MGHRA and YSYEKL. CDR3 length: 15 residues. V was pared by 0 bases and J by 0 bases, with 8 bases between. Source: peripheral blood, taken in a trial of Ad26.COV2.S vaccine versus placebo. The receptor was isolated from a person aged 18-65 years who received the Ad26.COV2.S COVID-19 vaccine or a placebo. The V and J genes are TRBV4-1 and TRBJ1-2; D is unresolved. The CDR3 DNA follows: TGCGCCAGCAGCCAAGAAAGCAGTACTAACTATGGCTACACCTTC. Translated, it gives CASSQESSTNYGYTF.